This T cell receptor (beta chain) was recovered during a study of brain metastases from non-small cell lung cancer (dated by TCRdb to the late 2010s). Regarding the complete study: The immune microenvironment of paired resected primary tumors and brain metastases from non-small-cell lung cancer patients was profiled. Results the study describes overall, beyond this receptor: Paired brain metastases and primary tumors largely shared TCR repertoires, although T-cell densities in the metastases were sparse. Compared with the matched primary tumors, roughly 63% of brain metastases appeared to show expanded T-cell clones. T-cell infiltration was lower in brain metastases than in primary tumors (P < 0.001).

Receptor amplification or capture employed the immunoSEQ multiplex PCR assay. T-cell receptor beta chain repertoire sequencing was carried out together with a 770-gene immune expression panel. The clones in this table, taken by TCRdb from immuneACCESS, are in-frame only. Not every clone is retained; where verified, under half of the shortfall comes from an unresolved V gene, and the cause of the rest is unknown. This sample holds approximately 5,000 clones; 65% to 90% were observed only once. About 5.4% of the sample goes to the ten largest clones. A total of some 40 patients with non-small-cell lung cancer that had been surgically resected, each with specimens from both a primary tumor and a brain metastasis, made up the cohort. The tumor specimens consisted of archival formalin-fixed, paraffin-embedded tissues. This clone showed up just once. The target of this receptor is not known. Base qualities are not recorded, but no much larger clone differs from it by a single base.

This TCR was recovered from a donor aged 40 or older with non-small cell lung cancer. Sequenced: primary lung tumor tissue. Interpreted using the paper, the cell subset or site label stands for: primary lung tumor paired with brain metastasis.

The CDR3 reads as follows: CASSPPSGTTDTQYF. The DNA is TGCGCCAGCAGCCCTCCTAGCGGGACCACAGATACGCAGTATTTT. The chain was built from TRBV5-1 and TRBJ2-3; the junction holds 9 bases that match TRBD2. CDR1 and CDR2 were assigned from the germline V gene as SGHRS and YFSETQ. From V the trimming removes 4 bases and from J it removes 2 bases, while the gene matches leave 5 bases of the junction unaccounted for. The CDR3 has 15 amino acids, counting the end cysteine and phenylalanine. Only CDR3 DNA remains: 45 bases, in frame from the first base.